This TCR beta chain was profiled in a study of blood T cell repertoires in COVID-19. Study overall: Samples representing acute and convalescent COVID-19 were sourced from the United States, Italy and Spain. Sample material is recorded as cDNA or gDNA derived from T cells, B-cell-depleted T cells, or PBMCs.

TCRdb keeps only in-frame clones here, not all; method: immunoSEQ multiplex PCR. This table has 120,000 or so clones, 85% to 90% appearing once. V was pared by 2 bases and J by 2 bases, with 0 bases of the junction left unmatched. CDR1 MNHEY and CDR2 SVGEGT come from the germline V gene. The CDR3 spans 14 residues. Sequenced sample: peripheral blood. The V call is TRBV6-2 or TRBV6-3, the J call TRBJ2-7; 10 bases line up with TRBD2. The receptor was derived from a human donor in a cohort sampled during active COVID-19. The CDR3 sequence is CASSYGTSAYEQYF. The CDR3 bases are TGTGCCAGCAGTTACGGGACTAGCGCCTACGAGCAGTACTTC.